The 12 T cell receptor beta chains in this list originate from one sample, sequenced in a study of naive and memory T cell subsets. Both TRBC1 and TRBC2 were covered by a beta constant-region primer of two equimolar oligonucleotides. Ligated cDNA was amplified by four rounds of PCR with nested alpha and beta constant-region primers and SP2. TCRdb independently ran MiXCR on the UMI-ligation and nested PCR reads; one entry per CDR3 protein. The sample shows 130,000 to 150,000 distinct CDR3 sequences, approximately 22% of them seen only once. Which antigens these TCRs recognize remains unknown. The study, taken as a whole, reports: Naive repertoires, especially CD8, held a few larger clonotypes, possibly memory cells re-expressing CD45RA.

Material for sequencing was naive CD4+ T cells from blood. All receptors come from a human donor in good health.

This clonotype was counted a few times. The chain combines TRBV5-1 with TRBJ2-1; TRBD1 agrees at 10 bases. Germline CDR1 reads SGHRS; CDR2 reads YFSETQ. The CDR3 length is 14 residues. The V segment lost 5 bases and the J segment 10 bases; nucleotides outside the gene matches: 9. CDR3 protein: CASRYATGGNEQFF. DNA of the CDR3: TGCGCCAGCAGATACGCGACAGGGGGCAACGAGCAGTTCTTC. The full variable domain, in which reference TRBV5-1 and TRBJ2-1 provide the parts outside the CDR3, is KAGVTQTPRYLIKTRGQQVTLSCSPISGHRSVSWYQQTPGQGLQFLFEYFSETQRNKGNFPGRFSGRQFSNSRSEMNVSTLELGDSALYLCASRYATGGNEQFFGPGTRLTVL.

This clonotype appeared a few times. V and J are TRBV18 and TRBJ2-5; TRBD2 agrees at 7 bases. The CDR3 spans 15 residues. Germline V gene lookup returns CDR1 KGHSH and CDR2 LQKENI. J was trimmed by 7 bases and V by 3 bases; bases with no gene match: 11. The CDR3 sequence: CASSPTTSFGPTQYF. CDR3 nucleotide sequence: TGTGCCAGCTCACCGACGACTAGCTTCGGTCCGACCCAGTACTTC. The whole variable domain, remainder taken from reference TRBV18 and TRBJ2-5, is NAGVMQNPRHLVRRRGQEARLRCSPMKGHSHVYWYRQLPEEGLKFMVYLQKENIIDESGMPKERFSAEFPKEGPSILRIQQVVRGDSAAYFCASSPTTSFGPTQYFGPGTRLLVL.

In its sample, this clonotype was seen a few times. The CDR3 DNA sequence: TGTGCCAGCAGCTTATCGCGACAGGGGATCCCAGATACGCAGTATTTT. Translating it yields CASSLSRQGIPDTQYF. The J gene is TRBJ2-3, the V gene TRBV7-9; 8 bases are a match to TRBD1. Germline assignment: CDR1 SEHNR and CDR2 FQNEAQ (reference sequence). Trimming removed 2 bases from V and 4 bases from J; junction bases left unmatched: 8. This CDR3 contains 16 residues. Complete variable domain (other parts from reference TRBV7-9 and TRBJ2-3): DTGVSQNPRHKITKRGQNVTFRCDPISEHNRLYWYRQTLGQGPEFLTYFQNEAQLEKSRLLSDRFSAERPKGSFSTLEIQRTEQGDSAMYLCASSLSRQGIPDTQYFGPGTRLTVL.

The table lists this clonotype with a count of one. The genes are TRBV25-1 and TRBJ1-5; D perhaps matches TRBD1 (5 bases). Germline V gene data show CDR1 as MGHDK and CDR2 as SYGVNS. V lost 5 bases and J lost 7, with 15 bases in between. CDR3 length: 14 amino acids. The CDR3 sequence is CASSRSGFGQPQHF. The CDR3 nucleotides are TGTGCCAGCAGTAGATCAGGGTTTGGACAGCCCCAGCATTTT.

J is TRBJ2-3 and V is TRBV20-1; TRBD2 matches 7 bases. The CDR3 is 19 amino acids. Trimming removed 0 bases from V and 0 bases from J; junction bases left unmatched: 15. In germline, CDR1 is DFQATT, CDR2 SNEGSKA (reference sequence). In DNA form, the CDR3 reads TGCAGTGCTAGAGATTTTCGTTCCCCTAGCGGCTCTAGCACAGATACGCAGTATTTT. Encoded protein: CSARDFRSPSGSSTDTQYF.

The V and J genes are TRBV28 and TRBJ2-2; unclear D gene. The germline gives CDR1 MDHEN, CDR2 SYDVKM. The CDR3 covers 13 residues. Trimming took 5 bases from V and 6 from J, leaving 10 bases between them. The chain's CDR3 is CASSDQVPGELFF. CDR3 bases: TGTGCCAGCAGTGACCAGGTACCCGGGGAGCTGTTTTTT.

This clonotype was seen more than once but under ten times. This chain uses TRBV28 with TRBJ2-7; no definite D call. CDR3 length: 12 amino acids. With 2 bases removed from V and 4 bases from J, the gap between germline ends came to 6 bases. The germline CDR1 and CDR2 sequences are MDHEN and SYDVKM. This CDR3 is CASSLPRYEQYF. The DNA for the CDR3 is TGTGCCAGCAGTTTACCCCGGTACGAGCAGTACTTC.

The genes are TRBV7-2 and TRBJ2-3; no clear D. The V gene's germline CDR1 is SGHTA and CDR2 FQGNSA. Trimming left V 5 bases short and J 8 bases short, with 14 bases between. The CDR3 spans 13 residues. CDR3 DNA sequence: TGTGCCAGCAGCAAGTTCTACCCGGGTACGCAGTATTTT. It translates to CASSKFYPGTQYF.

The rearrangement joins TRBV6-6 to TRBJ2-3, with D hard to call. The germline V gene encodes CDR1 MNHNY and CDR2 SVGAGI (reference sequence). The CDR3 runs 12 residues. V was trimmed by 0 bases and J by 7 bases, leaving 5 bases between them. CDR3 nucleotides: TGTGCCAGCAGTTACTCCGACTATACGCAGTATTTT. It codes for CASSYSDYTQYF.

This clonotype was seen only a few times. The chain links TRBV12-3 or TRBV12-4 to TRBJ1-5; D remains ambiguous. V was cut by 5 bases and J by 0 bases, with 5 bases left in between. This CDR3 contains 13 residues. Here the CDR3 reads CASSTLSNQPQHF. The DNA for the CDR3 is TGTGCCAGCAGTACCCTTAGCAATCAGCCCCAGCATTTT.

The chain combines TRBV28 with TRBJ1-2; 8 bases line up with TRBD1. The junction had 6 bases not matched to a gene; V was cut back by 4 bases and J by 2 bases. Per the germline V gene, CDR1 is MDHEN and CDR2 is SYDVKM. The CDR3 length is 15 residues. The CDR3 is CASSYRDRWNYGYTF. The DNA for the CDR3 is TGTGCCAGCAGTTACCGGGACAGGTGGAACTATGGCTACACCTTC.

The chain carries TRBV14 and TRBJ1-1; TRBD1 matches 7 bases. This CDR3 contains 16 residues. Per germline, CDR1 SGHDN and CDR2 FVKESK. The V and J ends lost 3 bases and 3 bases, in that order; junction bases with no gene match: 10. CDR3 region: CASSHHTGASDTEAFF. The CDR3 DNA is TGTGCCAGCAGCCACCACACAGGGGCTAGTGACACTGAAGCTTTCTTT.